The next 13 T cell receptor beta chains were all read from a single sample in a study of blood T cells in healthy people across ages. The authors ran a second PCR of about 6 to 11 cycles using a sample-barcoded 5' primer and a J-beta primer mix. TCRdb independently ran MiXCR on the 5' RACE reads; one entry per CDR3 protein. Of some 860,000 distinct CDR3 sequences listed, more than 50% are singletons. Sequenced input: blood. The receptors here all came from a man aged 40-49 years in good health.

This clonotype showed up just a few times. This chain joins TRBV5-6 and TRBJ2-5, with 10 bases fitting TRBD1. V lost 4 bases, J lost 0 bases, and 9 bases stayed unmatched. Per germline, CDR1 SGHDT and CDR2 YYEEEE. CDR3 length: 17 residues. The CDR3 region has the DNA TGTGCCAGCAGCCCGACCCGGACAGGGGGGTACCAAGAGACCCAGTACTTC. This codes for CASSPTRTGGYQETQYF.

The chain carries TRBV9 and TRBJ1-1; D is unresolved. Per the germline V gene, CDR1 is SGDLS and CDR2 is YYNGEE. The CDR3 contains 13 residues. With 3 bases removed from V and 5 bases from J, the gap between germline ends came to 11 bases. Written as DNA, the CDR3 is TGTGCCAGCAGCGCCAACCTTGGGACTGAAGCTTTCTTT. It translates to CASSANLGTEAFF.

This rearrangement joins TRBV2 to TRBJ1-2, with D perhaps matching TRBD1 (5 bases). Germline CDR1 is SNHLY and CDR2 is FYNNEI. V gave up 0 bases and J gave up 10 bases, with 15 bases separating them. The CDR3 loop spans 14 amino acids. Here the CDR3 DNA reads TGTGCCAGCAGTGAAGCAGGACATACACCCGACTACACCTTC. Its protein product is CASSEAGHTPDYTF. Complete variable domain (other parts from reference TRBV2 and TRBJ1-2): EPEVTQTPSHQVTQMGQEVILRCVPISNHLYFYWYRQILGQKVEFLVSFYNNEISEKSEIFDDQFSVERPDGSNFTLKIRSTKLEDSAMYFCASSEAGHTPDYTFGSGTRLTVV.

J is TRBJ2-3 and V is TRBV24-1; TRBD1 matches at 10 bases. From germline, CDR1 is KGHDR and CDR2 SFDVKD. This CDR3 has 17 amino acids. The ends lost 5 bases at V and 3 bases at J; junction bases unmatched: 10. In DNA, the CDR3 is TGTGCCACCAGTGCCACGACAGGGGGCGGAGGAACAGATACGCAGTATTTT. Translated: CATSATTGGGGTDTQYF.

J is TRBJ2-7 and V is TRBV28; TRBD2 matches 13 bases. The CDR3 spans 19 residues. CDR1 and CDR2 from the germline V gene are MDHEN and SYDVKM. Losses at the gene ends were 2 bases for V and 1 base for J; bases not matched to a gene: 11. CDR3 bases: TGTGCCAGCAGTTTAAATCCCCGGACTAGCGGGAGTCTGTCCTACGAGCAGTACTTC. Residues: CASSLNPRTSGSLSYEQYF.

This chain connects TRBV4-3 to TRBJ2-3; D is perhaps TRBD2 (6 bases). V was cut by 4 bases and J by 6 bases, with 14 bases left in between. CDR3 length equals 14 residues. CDR1 and CDR2 from the germline V gene are LGHNA and YSLEER. The DNA for the CDR3 is TGCGCCAGCAGCCCAGGAGGGTTGCTGGATACGCAGTATTTT. This sequence encodes CASSPGGLLDTQYF.

This rearrangement joins TRBV10-3 to TRBJ2-2; 10 nucleotides line up with TRBD2. The germline CDR1 and CDR2 sequences are ENHRY and SYGVKD. With V trimmed by 2 bases and J by 0 bases, 0 bases remained unmatched. The CDR3 is 16 amino acids. The CDR3 DNA follows: TGTGCCATCAGTGAGACTAGCGGGACGAACACCGGGGAGCTGTTTTTT. Its protein is CAISETSGTNTGELFF.

This sequence joins TRBV6-6 and TRBJ2-7, with D perhaps matching TRBD2 (6 bases). This CDR3 has 14 residues. The germline V and J ends were trimmed by 3 bases and 0 bases, with 9 bases remaining between them. The germline V gene encodes CDR1 MNHNY and CDR2 SVGAGI (reference sequence). CDR3: CASSYVRGSYEQYF. In DNA, the CDR3 is TGTGCCAGCAGTTATGTGCGGGGCTCCTACGAGCAGTACTTC.

The chain employs TRBV6-2 or TRBV6-3 and TRBJ2-4, with D possibly being TRBD1 (5 bases). CDR3 length: 15 amino acids. Germline V lookup: CDR1 MNHEY, CDR2 SVGEGT. V lost 7 bases, J lost 0 bases, and 13 bases lay in between. Here the CDR3 DNA reads TGTGCCAGCAAGCAGGACAACCTAGCCAAAAACATTCAGTACTTC. This sequence encodes CASKQDNLAKNIQYF.

CDR3 sequence (DNA): TGTGCCACCAGAACTCTCAACACTGAAGCTTTCTTT. Its protein product is CATRTLNTEAFF. The chain couples TRBV15 to TRBJ1-1; D not certain. CDR1 and CDR2 (germline): LNHNV, YYDKDF (reference sequence). V lost 6 bases, J lost 2 bases, and 7 bases lay in between. The CDR3 loop spans 12 amino acids.

The rearrangement links TRBV29-1 to TRBJ2-2; D not resolved. Trimming left V 5 bases short and J 6 bases short, with 4 bases between. Germline V gene lookup returns CDR1 SQVTM and CDR2 ANQGSEA. The CDR3 length is 10 residues. CDR3 in amino acids: CSVLSGELFF. The CDR3 nucleotides are TGCAGCGTTTTGTCCGGGGAGCTGTTTTTT.

This clonotype was counted a single time. The CDR3 DNA follows: TGCAGTGCTAGAGACAATCGGCAGGTTACAACTGAGCAGTTCTTC. Translated, it gives CSARDNRQVTTEQFF. The rearrangement links TRBV20-1 to TRBJ2-1; D is ambiguous. V was clipped by 0 bases and J by 9 bases, with 18 bases between them. Germline V gene sequence: CDR1 DFQATT, CDR2 SNEGSKA (reference sequence). The CDR3 sequence is 15 residues long.

This clonotype was counted only a few times. This chain connects TRBV11-3 to TRBJ2-1, with D maybe TRBD1 (5 bases). V lost 0 bases to trimming and J lost 8 bases, with 8 bases between them. CDR3 length: 13 amino acids. Germline-derived CDR1 and CDR2 are SGHNT and YENEEA. The CDR3 nucleotides are TGTGCCAGCAGCTTAGATCTCAGGGATGAGCAGTTCTTC. Amino acid sequence: CASSLDLRDEQFF.